The 21 T cell receptor beta chains below come from one sample, sequenced in a study of blood T cell repertoires in COVID-19. Some clones are missing from TCRdb's copy, which holds only in-frame ones; the method was immunoSEQ multiplex PCR. The sample records 150,000 to 200,000 clones, 86% being singletons. Sequencing input: peripheral blood. These receptors came from a young man with acute or convalescent COVID-19.

This clone has more than one count but fewer than ten. The V gene is TRBV25-1, the J gene TRBJ1-6, with D possibly matching TRBD1 (5 bases). The CDR3 loop spans 14 amino acids. V lost 4 bases to trimming and J lost 10 bases, with 14 bases between them. Germline values: CDR1 MGHDK, CDR2 SYGVNS. CDR3 sequence reads: CASSAQAGTSPLHF. The CDR3 DNA reads as TGTGCCAGCAGTGCCCAGGCGGGGACCTCACCCCTCCACTTT.

This clone was observed once. The chain employs TRBV27 and TRBJ1-2; D is perhaps TRBD1 (5 bases). Germline CDR1 reads MNHEY; CDR2 reads SMNVEV (reference sequence). There are 14 residues in the CDR3. Trimming pared 4 bases from V and 4 bases from J, leaving 13 bases between. The CDR3 here is CASSSNVGGYGYTF. The DNA for the CDR3 is TGTGCCAGCAGTTCAAACGTCGGGGGCTATGGCTACACCTTC.

The chain joins TRBV25-1 to TRBJ2-7; a weak D match, TRBD1 (6 bases). From germline, CDR1 is MGHDK and CDR2 SYGVNS. The germline V and J ends were trimmed by 4 bases and 5 bases, with 12 bases remaining between them. The CDR3 is 13 amino acids. The CDR3 protein is CASSGGAGDEQYF. The CDR3 DNA follows: TGTGCCAGCAGTGGAGGGGCAGGGGACGAGCAGTACTTC.

The chain couples TRBV27 to TRBJ2-7, with TRBD2 identical over 10 bases. CDR3 length: 14 residues. Germline-derived CDR1 and CDR2 are MNHEY and SMNVEV (reference sequence). The CDR3 here is CASSFTSGAYELYV. CDR3 nucleotides: TGTGCCAGCAGTTTTACTAGCGGGGCTTACGAGCTGTACGTC.

The V call is TRBV7-9, the J call TRBJ2-3, with 15 positions matching TRBD2. V was clipped by 4 bases and J by 6 bases; unmatched bases: 2. The germline CDR1 and CDR2 sequences are SEHNR and FQNEAQ (reference sequence). The CDR3 length is 15 residues. The CDR3 spells CASSSGLAGGDTQYF. CDR3 coding DNA: TGTGCCAGCAGCTCCGGACTAGCGGGGGGGGATACGCAGTATTTT.

The J gene is TRBJ2-3, the V gene TRBV11-2; D is unclear. Germline CDR1 SGHAT, CDR2 FQNNGV. V was trimmed by 3 bases and J by 2 bases, leaving 15 bases between them. This CDR3 spans 16 amino acids. Here the CDR3 reads CASSFDGFRITDTQYF. CDR3 coding DNA: TGTGCCAGCAGCTTTGACGGGTTTAGGATCACAGATACGCAGTATTTT.

The chain has TRBV5-5 and TRBJ1-4; the D gene is possibly TRBD1 (5 bases). This CDR3 region has 12 residues. Trimming cost V 5 bases and J 8 bases, with 10 bases left between them. Germline CDR1 reads SGHKS; CDR2 reads YYEKEE (reference sequence). In nucleotides, the CDR3 is TGTGCCAGCAGTTCAGGGTACGAAAAACTGTTTTTT. As protein: CASSSGYEKLFF.

The chain recombines TRBV30 with TRBJ1-3; no reliable D call. Germline V lookup: CDR1 GTSNPN, CDR2 SVGIG (reference sequence). The V end was cut by 3 bases, the J end by 0 bases, with 9 bases between. This CDR3 is 14 amino acids long. The CDR3 nucleotides read TGTGCCTGGAGGAACTTAGTCTCTGGAAACACCATATATTTT. Translated, it gives CAWRNLVSGNTIYF. The entire variable domain, with the rest obtained from reference TRBV30 and TRBJ1-3, is as follows: SQTIHQWPATLVQPVGSPLSLECTVEGTSNPNLYWYRQAAGRGLQLLFYSVGIGQISSEVPQNLSASRPQDRQFILSSKKLLLSDSGFYLCAWRNLVSGNTIYFGEGSWLTVV.

The V call is TRBV7-9, the J call TRBJ1-3, with D tentatively TRBD1 (5 bases). V was pared by 5 bases and J by 1 base, with 12 bases between. This CDR3 spans 15 amino acids. Germline values: CDR1 SEHNR, CDR2 FQNEAQ (reference sequence). The CDR3 DNA reads TGTGCCAGCAGCCCCAATACAGGATCTGGAAACACCATATATTTT. Residues: CASSPNTGSGNTIYF.

The chain links TRBV9 to TRBJ2-1, with TRBD2 identical over 8 bases. With V trimmed by 0 bases and J by 3 bases, 8 bases remained unmatched. The CDR3 is 17 residues long. Germline CDR1 is SGDLS and CDR2 is YYNGEE. In DNA form, the CDR3 reads TGTGCCAGCAGCGTAGTGGCTTCGGGGGGGCTCTACAATGAGCAGTTCTTC. Its protein product is CASSVVASGGLYNEQFF.

Only one count was recorded for this clone. The chain links TRBV12-3 or TRBV12-4 to TRBJ1-2; possible D gene TRBD1, 6 bases. The V and J ends lost 6 bases and 7 bases respectively, with 15 bases between them. The length of the CDR3 is 13 residues. For the CDR3, the DNA is TGTGCCAGCAGACCATCAGGGGAAGCTGGCTACACCTTC. As protein: CASRPSGEAGYTF.

The chain uses TRBV24-1 and TRBJ1-2; 9 bases line up with TRBD1. The germline V gene encodes CDR1 KGHDR and CDR2 SFDVKD. The CDR3 spans 15 residues. V lost 3 bases and J lost 3; bases outside the gene matches: 4. The CDR3 spells CATSDPGTGHYGYTF. The DNA for the CDR3 is TGTGCCACCAGTGATCCCGGGACAGGGCACTATGGCTACACCTTC.

The rearrangement joins TRBV11-2 to TRBJ2-3; 15 bases line up with TRBD2. Per the germline V gene, CDR1 is SGHAT and CDR2 is FQNNGV. J lost 7 bases, V lost 5 bases, and 10 bases had no gene match. This CDR3 has 17 amino acids. The CDR3 region is CASSPAGLAGGPNTQYF. The DNA of the CDR3 is TGTGCCAGCAGCCCCGCCGGACTAGCGGGGGGGCCTAATACGCAGTATTTT. Full variable domain (outside the CDR3, taken from reference TRBV11-2 and TRBJ2-3): EAGVAQSPRYKIIEKRQSVAFWCNPISGHATLYWYQQILGQGPKLLIQFQNNGVVDDSQLPKDRFSAERLKGVDSTLKIQPAKLEDSAVYLCASSPAGLAGGPNTQYFGPGTRLTVL.

J is TRBJ1-6 and V is TRBV2, with 9 bases aligning to TRBD1. CDR3 length: 15 residues. The V gene's germline CDR1 is SNHLY and CDR2 FYNNEI. The V and J ends lost 7 bases and 7 bases, in that order; junction bases with no gene match: 8. The chain's CDR3 is CASTGGQGPNSPLHF. CDR3 nucleotides: TGTGCCAGCACCGGAGGACAGGGGCCGAATTCACCCCTCCACTTT.

This clone was observed once. This chain connects TRBV11-1 to TRBJ2-1; 9 nucleotides line up with TRBD1. V was clipped by 5 bases and J by 6 bases; unmatched bases: 8. The CDR3 is 15 amino acids. Per the germline V gene, CDR1 is SGHAT and CDR2 is FQDESV (reference sequence). The CDR3 loop is CASSRGQGIVNEQFF. The CDR3 DNA reads TGTGCCAGCAGCCGCGGACAGGGGATCGTCAATGAGCAGTTCTTC.

The rearrangement links TRBV28 to TRBJ1-2; 8 positions agree with TRBD1. This CDR3 region has 14 residues. V dropped 6 bases and J dropped 4; count of bases not matched to a gene: 7. Germline V gene lookup returns CDR1 MDHEN and CDR2 SYDVKM. CDR3 loop: CASSARTGSYGYTF. CDR3 nucleotide sequence: TGTGCCAGCAGCGCCCGGACAGGGAGCTATGGCTACACCTTC.

The chain carries TRBV6-5 and TRBJ1-5; D uncertain. Trimming stripped 5 bases from V and 0 bases from J, with 11 bases between. This CDR3 is 15 amino acids long. Germline V gives CDR1 MNHEY, CDR2 SVGAGI. CDR3 loop: CASSIGGYSNQPQHF. CDR3 bases: TGTGCCAGCAGTATCGGAGGATATAGCAATCAGCCCCAGCATTTT.

The chain is built from TRBV6-6 and TRBJ1-2, with D tentatively TRBD1 (5 bases). The CDR3 loop spans 13 amino acids. The germline V gene has CDR1 MNHNY and CDR2 SVGAGI (reference sequence). V shed 10 bases and J shed 6 bases, with 18 bases lying between them. As DNA, the CDR3 is TGTGCCACACGAGGGAGGGGCAACAATGGCTACACCTTC. Protein: CATRGRGNNGYTF.

Only one count was recorded for this clone. The gene calls are TRBV30 and TRBJ2-4; D is unresolved. CDR3 length: 14 residues. Germline V gives CDR1 GTSNPN, CDR2 SVGIG (reference sequence). Trimming stripped 2 bases from V and 1 base from J, with 9 bases between. CDR3 loop: CAWSNTNAKNIQYF. CDR3 sequence (DNA): TGTGCCTGGAGTAACACTAACGCCAAAAACATTCAGTACTTC.

This chain connects TRBV2 to TRBJ2-1, with 9 bases fitting TRBD1. CDR1 and CDR2 from the germline V gene are SNHLY and FYNNEI. V lost 7 bases and J lost 7; bases outside the gene matches: 11. This CDR3 contains 15 residues. CDR3 coding DNA: TGTGCCAGCATGGGGGGACAGGGTGCTTGGAATGAGCAGTTCTTC. It specifies CASMGGQGAWNEQFF.

J is TRBJ2-7 and V is TRBV30; D perhaps matches TRBD2 (5 bases). The CDR3 extends over 18 amino acids. V lost 0 bases to trimming and J lost 4 bases, with 25 bases between them. The V gene's germline CDR1 is GTSNPN and CDR2 SVGIG (reference sequence). CDR3 region: CAWSVGLAGSPSSYEQYF. The CDR3 DNA reads TGTGCCTGGAGTGTAGGTCTTGCGGGTTCTCCTAGTTCGTACGAGCAGTACTTC.